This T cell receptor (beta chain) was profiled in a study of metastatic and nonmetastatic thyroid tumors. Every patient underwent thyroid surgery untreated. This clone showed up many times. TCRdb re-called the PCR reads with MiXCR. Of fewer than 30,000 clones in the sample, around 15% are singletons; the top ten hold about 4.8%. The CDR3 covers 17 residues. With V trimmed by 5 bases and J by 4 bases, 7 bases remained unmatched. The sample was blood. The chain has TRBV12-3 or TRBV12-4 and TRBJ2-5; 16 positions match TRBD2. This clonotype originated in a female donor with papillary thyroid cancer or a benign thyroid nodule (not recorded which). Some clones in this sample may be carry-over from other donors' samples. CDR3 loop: CASSDPGLAGGRETQYF. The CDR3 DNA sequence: TGTGCCAGCAGTGATCCGGGACTAGCGGGGGGGCGAGAGACCCAGTACTTC.